This T cell receptor beta chain was recovered during a study of shared clonotypes between healthy human individuals. Study details: The study enrolled a couple of women and a few men aged 18 to 49.

Germline lookup yields CDR1 SQVTM and CDR2 ANQGSEA. The CDR3 extends over 13 amino acids. Trimming stripped 4 bases from V and 3 bases from J, with 13 bases between. Every subset had its genomic DNA shared out evenly among several immunoSEQ plates. In the authors' methods: Owing to the provision of junction-only sequences devoid of quality scores by immunoSEQ, filtering differed. Measured with immunoSEQ multiplex PCR; TCRdb has only the in-frame clones, and not every one. D and trimming come from the DNA, and the V and J calls and clone size come from that table. The table records about 680,000 clones, roughly 94% of them present only once. Naive CD8 isolation took CD45RO-negative cells positively selected for CCR7 and excluded terminally differentiated effector memory CD45RA+ cells.

The material sequenced was naive CD8+ T cells sorted from blood. The origin of this receptor is a man younger than 40 in good health. The chain carries TRBV29-1 and TRBJ2-7; D is ambiguous. The CDR3 nucleotides are TGCAGCGTTGGTAACGCTGGATTCTACGAGCAGTACTTC. The encoded protein is CSVGNAGFYEQYF.